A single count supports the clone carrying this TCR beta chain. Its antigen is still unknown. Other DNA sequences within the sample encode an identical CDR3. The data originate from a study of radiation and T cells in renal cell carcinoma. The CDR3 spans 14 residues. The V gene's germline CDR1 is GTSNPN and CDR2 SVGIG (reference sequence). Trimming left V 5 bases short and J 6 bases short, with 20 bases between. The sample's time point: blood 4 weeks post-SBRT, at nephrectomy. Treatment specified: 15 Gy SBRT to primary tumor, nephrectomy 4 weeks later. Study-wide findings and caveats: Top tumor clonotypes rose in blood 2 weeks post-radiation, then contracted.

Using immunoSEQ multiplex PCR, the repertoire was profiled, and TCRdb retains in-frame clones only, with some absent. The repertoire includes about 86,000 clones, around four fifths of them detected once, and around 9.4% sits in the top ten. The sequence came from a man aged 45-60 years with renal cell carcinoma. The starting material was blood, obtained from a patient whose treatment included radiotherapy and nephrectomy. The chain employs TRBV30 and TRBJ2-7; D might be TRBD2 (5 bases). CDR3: CAWSFGDGVREQYF. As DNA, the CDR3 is TGTGCCTGGTCGTTCGGGGATGGAGTACGCGAGCAGTACTTC.